Listed here are 30 T cell receptor beta chains from one sample, sequenced in a study of shared clonotypes between healthy human individuals. Only in-frame clones appear in the TCRdb table, and some are missing; sequencing was by immunoSEQ multiplex PCR. The table shows around 510,000 clones, with roughly 72% occurring only once. Sequencing used PBMCs. The receptors were gathered from a woman aged 40-49 years in good health. Some clones in this sample may be carry-over from other donors' samples.

V gene TRBV2 combines with J gene TRBJ2-3, with D possibly TRBD2 on 6 matching bases. V lost 6 bases and J 4 bases, leaving 20 bases between the germline ends. Germline assignment: CDR1 SNHLY and CDR2 FYNNEI. The CDR3 runs to 16 residues. CDR3 in amino acids: CASSGGRQLGADTQYF. The CDR3 DNA follows: TGTGCCAGCAGCGGGGGTAGACAGTTGGGGGCAGATACGCAGTATTTT.

Comments on this clone: A single base separates this from a much larger clone, so it may be a read error. The identical CDR3 is also encoded by other nucleotide sequences in the sample. CDR3 region: CSANRNTEAFF. In nucleotides, the CDR3 is TGCAGTGCTAACCGGAACACTGAAGCTTTCTTT. The chain couples TRBV20-1 to TRBJ1-1, with D unresolved. The CDR3 covers 11 residues. Trimming removed 4 bases from V and 1 base from J, with 4 bases in between. Per the germline V gene, CDR1 is DFQATT and CDR2 is SNEGSKA (reference sequence).

This sequence joins TRBV2 and TRBJ2-1; D might be TRBD1 (6 bases). Germline loops: CDR1 SNHLY, CDR2 FYNNEI. This CDR3 contains 14 residues. V lost 10 bases, J lost 1 base, and 14 bases lay in between. The DNA for the CDR3 is TGTGCCATCAACGGGACAAATTCCTACAATGAGCAGTTCTTC. Its protein is CAINGTNSYNEQFF.

This clone was counted a single time. The V gene is TRBV2, the J gene TRBJ2-1; no clear D. V dropped 8 bases and J dropped 9 bases, with 8 bases sitting between them. This CDR3 is 10 amino acids long. The V gene's germline CDR1 is SNHLY and CDR2 FYNNEI. The DNA for the CDR3 is TGTGCCAGCGTGGACGGTGAGCAGTTCTTC. This translates into CASVDGEQFF. The full variable domain, its missing parts supplied by reference TRBV2 and TRBJ2-1, is EPEVTQTPSHQVTQMGQEVILRCVPISNHLYFYWYRQILGQKVEFLVSFYNNEISEKSEIFDDQFSVERPDGSNFTLKIRSTKLEDSAMYFCASVDGEQFFGPGTRLTVL.

This chain links TRBV2 with TRBJ1-2; unclear D gene. This CDR3 contains 13 residues. V gave up 5 bases and J gave up 7 bases, with 14 bases separating them. Germline V lookup: CDR1 SNHLY, CDR2 FYNNEI. The CDR3, as DNA: TGTGCCAGCAGTCCCCAGGAGGTTGGTGGCTACACCTTC. Its translation is CASSPQEVGGYTF.

This chain links TRBV29-1 with TRBJ1-1; 10 bases agree with TRBD1. J lost 10 bases, V lost 6 bases, and 14 bases had no gene match. CDR1 and CDR2 from the germline V gene are SQVTM and ANQGSEA. This CDR3 has 14 amino acids. In DNA, the CDR3 is TGCAGCGTGGGGGGAGCCGCGGGACAGGGGCCAGCTTTCTTT. It specifies CSVGGAAGQGPAFF.

V is TRBV5-6 and J is TRBJ2-1; TRBD2 agrees at 8 bases. Trimming cost V 2 bases and J 1 base; bases outside gene matches: 5. The germline CDR1 and CDR2 sequences are SGHDT and YYEEEE. This CDR3 contains 16 residues. CDR3 in amino acids: CASSLILAGSYNEQFF. The DNA for the CDR3 is TGTGCCAGCAGCTTAATCCTAGCGGGTTCCTACAATGAGCAGTTCTTC.

This rearrangement joins TRBV6-5 to TRBJ2-7; 8 bases map to TRBD1. V shed 4 bases, J shed 4 bases, and the junction held 9 bases outside the gene matches. Germline values: CDR1 MNHEY, CDR2 SVGAGI. CDR3 size: 15 residues. This CDR3 is CASSFGQGPGYEQYF. The CDR3 coding sequence is TGTGCCAGCAGTTTTGGACAGGGACCGGGATACGAGCAGTACTTC.

This chain uses TRBV15 with TRBJ1-5; D not resolved. Germline values: CDR1 LNHNV, CDR2 YYDKDF (reference sequence). The V and J ends lost 3 bases and 0 bases respectively, with 6 bases between them. The CDR3 covers 14 residues. Written as DNA, the CDR3 is TGTGCCACCAGCAGCGTCAATAGCAATCAGCCCCAGCATTTT. It is translated as CATSSVNSNQPQHF.

Remarks on this clone: This likely comes from a read error, as the CDR3 has no conserved phenylalanine or tryptophan at its end. The chain recombines TRBV30 with TRBJ1-2, with a possible D match to TRBD1 (5 bases). The CDR3 is 15 residues long. The V gene lost 3 bases and the J gene lost 5 bases, with 19 bases spanning the gap. CDR1 is GTSNPN, CDR2 SVGIG, per germline (reference sequence). As DNA, the CDR3 is TGTGCCTGGAGCGCGTACCGTCCAGGGAATTATGGCTACACCCTC. Translation gives CAWSAYRPGNYGYTL.

This rearrangement joins TRBV25-1 to TRBJ1-2, with 10 bases matching TRBD1. The CDR3 is 14 residues long. J was trimmed by 8 bases and V by 3 bases; bases with no gene match: 6. The germline gives CDR1 MGHDK, CDR2 SYGVNS. The CDR3 sequence is CASSDPGTGDGYTF. The CDR3 nucleotides are TGTGCCAGCAGTGATCCCGGGACAGGGGACGGCTACACCTTC.

A word on this clone: Other DNA variants within this sample encode the same CDR3. The V and J genes are TRBV5-4 and TRBJ2-1; TRBD1 or TRBD2 may be the D gene (5 bases each). Germline V gene lookup returns CDR1 SGHNT and CDR2 YYREEE (reference sequence). V was pared by 0 bases and J by 8 bases, with 6 bases between. The CDR3 length is 12 residues. The CDR3 is CASSLVGDEQFF. The CDR3 DNA reads as TGTGCCAGCAGCTTGGTGGGGGATGAGCAGTTCTTC.

This clone showed up just a few times. The rearrangement joins TRBV7-9 to TRBJ1-4, with 12 positions matching TRBD1. Trimming removed 5 bases from V and 0 bases from J; junction bases left unmatched: 4. CDR3 length: 17 residues. Germline-derived CDR1 and CDR2 are SEHNR and FQNEAQ (reference sequence). The CDR3 DNA sequence: TGTGCCAGCAGCCCGGGACAGGGGGCCGCAACTAATGAAAAACTGTTTTTT. Its translation: CASSPGQGAATNEKLFF.

This clone was seen a few times. The chain links TRBV7-2 to TRBJ2-7; D unresolved. CDR3 size: 13 residues. With 6 bases removed from V and 5 bases from J, the gap between germline ends came to 14 bases. Germline CDR1 SGHTA, CDR2 FQGNSA. The DNA for the CDR3 is TGTGCCAGCAGTTTTCCATGGAGCGACGAGCAGTACTTC. Amino acids: CASSFPWSDEQYF. The full variable domain, completed using reference TRBV7-2 and TRBJ2-7, is GAGVSQSPSNKVTEKGKDVELRCDPISGHTALYWYRQSLGQGLEFLIYFQGNSAPDKSGLPSDRFSAERTGGSVSTLTIQRTQQEDSAVYLCASSFPWSDEQYFGPGTRLTVT.

As concerns this clone: Mismatch with germline at one junction end may stem from a read error. The V gene is TRBV7-2, the J gene TRBJ2-1; D possibly corresponds to TRBD1 (6 bases). Germline values: CDR1 SGHTA, CDR2 FQGNSA. The CDR3 loop spans 13 amino acids. The CDR3 region is CASSVDHRDLLLF. DNA for the CDR3: TGTGCCAGCAGCGTAGATCACAGGGACCTGTTGCTCTTC.

Points on this clone: Given a far larger clone just one base away, this is likely a sequencing read error. The sample has other DNA sequences that encode this CDR3 too. The chain has TRBV7-2 and TRBJ1-5, with D hard to call. The V gene lost 2 bases and the J gene lost 4 bases, with 12 bases spanning the gap. The CDR3 loop spans 15 amino acids. CDR1 is SGHTA, CDR2 FQGNSA, per germline. CDR3 coding DNA: TGTGCCAGCAGCTTAATTTGGGGAAGTAATCAGCCCCAGCATTTT. Translated, it gives CASSLIWGSNQPQHF.

The chain carries TRBV6-4 and TRBJ2-2; 7 nucleotides agree with TRBD2. Germline V CDR1 and CDR2: MRHNA, SNTAGT. V lost 3 bases and J lost 5; bases outside the gene matches: 6. This CDR3 has 15 amino acids. CDR3 loop: CASSEESGNTGELFF. CDR3 bases: TGTGCCAGCAGTGAAGAAAGCGGGAATACCGGGGAGCTGTTTTTT.

The chain uses TRBV11-2 and TRBJ2-7, with TRBD1 as a possible D gene (6 bases). Trimming took 0 bases from V and 2 from J, leaving 11 bases between them. This CDR3 has 15 residues. Per the germline V gene, CDR1 is SGHAT and CDR2 is FQNNGV. CDR3 sequence (DNA): TGTGCCAGCAGCTTAGACTCGACAGGAACCTACGAGCAGTACTTC. It yields the protein CASSLDSTGTYEQYF. The whole variable domain, remainder taken from reference TRBV11-2 and TRBJ2-7, is EAGVAQSPRYKIIEKRQSVAFWCNPISGHATLYWYQQILGQGPKLLIQFQNNGVVDDSQLPKDRFSAERLKGVDSTLKIQPAKLEDSAVYLCASSLDSTGTYEQYFGPGTRLTVT.

The gene calls are TRBV7-9 and TRBJ1-1, with D unclear. The CDR3 sequence is 13 residues long. Per germline, CDR1 SEHNR and CDR2 FQNEAQ (reference sequence). Trimming stripped 7 bases from V and 1 base from J, with 10 bases between. As DNA, the CDR3 is TGTGCCAGCAACCTCGGAGGGAACACTGAAGCTTTCTTT. Encoded protein: CASNLGGNTEAFF.

This chain links TRBV4-3 with TRBJ2-7, with 10 bases matching TRBD2. After removal of 0 bases from V and 3 bases from J, the junction contained 5 bases not matched to a gene. The germline gives CDR1 LGHNA, CDR2 YSLEER. The CDR3 is made up of 16 amino acids. The CDR3 sequence: CASSQDRASGSYEQYF. CDR3 nucleotides: TGCGCCAGCAGCCAAGATCGGGCTAGCGGGAGCTACGAGCAGTACTTC.

On this clone itself: A much larger clone lies a single base off, so this may be a read error. The chain employs TRBV6-5 and TRBJ1-1; D is undetermined. Germline CDR1 and CDR2: MNHEY and SVGAGI. Trimming shortened V by 5 bases and J by 4 bases, and 11 bases separated the two germline ends. This CDR3 comprises 13 residues. CDR3 sequence (DNA): TGTGCCAGCAGTCACGGGGAGGGCACTGAAGCTTTCTTT. The encoded protein is CASSHGEGTEAFF.

The chain combines TRBV9 with TRBJ1-5, with TRBD1 matching over 7 bases. Per the germline V gene, CDR1 is SGDLS and CDR2 is YYNGEE. The CDR3 contains 15 residues. The ends lost 0 bases at V and 8 bases at J; junction bases unmatched: 8. CDR3 in amino acids: CASSVGGQGVEPQHF. CDR3 in DNA: TGTGCCAGCAGCGTAGGTGGGCAGGGGGTCGAGCCCCAGCATTTT.

The genes are TRBV5-1 and TRBJ2-6; 7 bases align to TRBD1. CDR3 size: 18 residues. Per germline, CDR1 SGHRS and CDR2 YFSETQ. The V segment lost 3 bases and the J segment 2 bases; nucleotides outside the gene matches: 11. The CDR3 DNA sequence: TGCGCCAGCAGCTCTGGTCCGGGACAGCTTACTGGGGCCAACGTCCTGACTTTC. As protein: CASSSGPGQLTGANVLTF.

V and J are TRBV7-9 and TRBJ2-5; 8 bases map to TRBD1. The junction had 8 bases not matched to a gene; V was cut back by 3 bases and J by 5 bases. The germline V gene encodes CDR1 SEHNR and CDR2 FQNEAQ (reference sequence). This CDR3 is 15 amino acids long. CDR3 residues: CASSFNRGAWETQYF. The CDR3 DNA reads TGTGCCAGCAGCTTTAACAGGGGGGCGTGGGAGACCCAGTACTTC.

This clone was detected a few times. The chain carries TRBV30 and TRBJ2-2; possible D gene TRBD1, 6 bases. CDR3 length equals 13 residues. V was pared by 3 bases and J by 7 bases, with 12 bases between. In germline, CDR1 is GTSNPN, CDR2 SVGIG (reference sequence). In DNA form, the CDR3 reads TGTGCCTGGAGCAGGGGTATTGGCGGGGAGCTGTTTTTT. It codes for CAWSRGIGGELFF. The full variable domain, rest sourced from reference TRBV30 and TRBJ2-2, is SQTIHQWPATLVQPVGSPLSLECTVEGTSNPNLYWYRQAAGRGLQLLFYSVGIGQISSEVPQNLSASRPQDRQFILSSKKLLLSDSGFYLCAWSRGIGGELFFGEGSRLTVL.

The genes are TRBV27 and TRBJ2-5, with TRBD1 as a possible D gene (5 bases). The V end was cut by 3 bases, the J end by 11 bases, with 19 bases between. This CDR3 is built from 14 residues. Per the germline V gene, CDR1 is MNHEY and CDR2 is SMNVEV (reference sequence). CDR3 sequence reads: CASSFDGVMTEQYF. The DNA of the CDR3 is TGTGCCAGCAGTTTCGACGGCGTTATGACAGAGCAGTACTTC.

This chain uses TRBV5-6 with TRBJ2-1, with 8 bases matching TRBD2. Germline V gene lookup returns CDR1 SGHDT and CDR2 YYEEEE. V shed 0 bases and J 9 bases; nucleotides not matched to a gene: 14. The CDR3 length is 17 residues. The CDR3 loop reads CASSLETGGLALGEQFF. The CDR3 DNA is TGTGCCAGCAGCTTGGAGACCGGCGGACTAGCTTTGGGTGAGCAGTTCTTC.

The genes are TRBV29-1 and TRBJ2-3; 10 bases line up with TRBD2. This CDR3 has 15 residues. Per the germline V gene, CDR1 is SQVTM and CDR2 is ANQGSEA. V trimming: 0 bases; J trimming: 1 base; junction bases outside the gene matches: 1. The CDR3 coding sequence is TGCAGCGTTGAAGAACTAGCGGGACGCACAGATACGCAGTATTTT. Protein: CSVEELAGRTDTQYF.

There are a few counts of this clone. In the same sample, other DNA sequences code for this CDR3. The chain uses TRBV19 and TRBJ1-5; the match to TRBD1 covers 11 bases. V shed 6 bases, J shed 6 bases, and the junction held 1 base outside the gene matches. The germline CDR1 and CDR2 sequences are LNHDA and SQIVND (reference sequence). The CDR3 length is 13 residues. CDR3 region: CASSGTGGQPQHF. DNA of the CDR3: TGTGCCAGTAGCGGGACAGGGGGTCAGCCCCAGCATTTT. Full variable domain (outside the CDR3, taken from reference TRBV19 and TRBJ1-5): DGGITQSPKYLFRKEGQNVTLSCEQNLNHDAMYWYRQDPGQGLRLIYYSQIVNDFQKGDIAEGYSVSREKKESFPLTVTSAQKNPTAFYLCASSGTGGQPQHFGDGTRLSIL.

The chain links TRBV6-1 to TRBJ1-5; D is perhaps TRBD1 (5 bases). Per the germline V gene, CDR1 is MNHNS and CDR2 is SASEGT. The ends were cut back, 4 bases at V and 3 bases at J, with 10 bases in the middle. The CDR3 has 14 residues. The CDR3: CASSAQGFNQPQHF. The CDR3 DNA follows: TGTGCCAGCAGTGCGCAGGGATTCAATCAGCCCCAGCATTTT.